The 27 T cell receptor beta chains below were found in one sample sequenced in a study of neurological immune-mediated disorders. TCRdb re-analysed the 5' RACE reads in MiXCR, keeping a single row per CDR3 protein. The table shows tens of thousands of distinct CDR3 sequences, with approximately 5.1% occurring only once. The sample comprised PBMCs. All receptors come from a human donor with multiple sclerosis. The donor label of this sample is uncertain.

This clonotype was counted ten times or more. The rearrangement uses TRBV5-1 and TRBJ1-1, with 8 positions matching TRBD1. The ends lost 3 bases at V and 4 bases at J; junction bases unmatched: 8. Germline CDR1 is SGHRS and CDR2 is YFSETQ. This CDR3 is 15 amino acids long. CDR3: CASSYGQGMFTEAFF. The CDR3 DNA follows: TGCGCCAGCAGCTACGGACAGGGAATGTTCACTGAAGCTTTCTTT.

This clonotype was observed many times. V is TRBV5-1 and J is TRBJ1-1, with D possibly being TRBD1 (6 bases). This CDR3 contains 15 residues. The V end lost 0 bases, the J end lost 4 bases, and 13 bases lay between the germline ends. CDR1 and CDR2 from the germline V gene are SGHRS and YFSETQ. The CDR3 DNA reads TGCGCCAGCAGCTTGGGGTACAGGGATACCACTGAAGCTTTCTTT. It translates to CASSLGYRDTTEAFF. The variable domain in full, completed from reference TRBV5-1 and TRBJ1-1, reads KAGVTQTPRYLIKTRGQQVTLSCSPISGHRSVSWYQQTPGQGLQFLFEYFSETQRNKGNFPGRFSGRQFSNSRSEMNVSTLELGDSALYLCASSLGYRDTTEAFFGQGTRLTVV.

This clonotype has a count of ten or more. The chain combines TRBV20-1 with TRBJ1-2; D gene unclear. The germline V and J ends were trimmed by 0 bases and 1 base, with 9 bases remaining between them. The CDR3 contains 14 residues. Germline V CDR1 and CDR2: DFQATT, SNEGSKA (reference sequence). CDR3 in DNA: TGCAGTGCTAGAGATCCCGGGAATAACTATGGCTACACCTTC. Amino acids: CSARDPGNNYGYTF.

This clonotype was picked up many times. The V gene is TRBV20-1, the J gene TRBJ1-2, with D tentatively TRBD1 (5 bases). This CDR3 has 13 amino acids. The V gene's germline CDR1 is DFQATT and CDR2 SNEGSKA (reference sequence). Trimming took off 4 bases at V and 8 bases at J, with 17 bases between the two ends. The CDR3 nucleotides are TGCAGTGCTAAGAACCCGGGGGTTGGCGGCTACACCTTC. It codes for CSAKNPGVGGYTF.

In its sample, this clonotype was seen many times. The chain has TRBV5-1 and TRBJ1-2, with 7 positions matching TRBD1. Germline lookup yields CDR1 SGHRS and CDR2 YFSETQ. The CDR3 spans 14 residues. With 3 bases clipped from V and 8 bases from J, the junction kept 10 bases outside the gene matches. This chain's CDR3 is CASSSLFHRGGYTF. The CDR3 region has the DNA TGCGCCAGCAGCTCGCTCTTTCACAGGGGAGGCTACACCTTC.

This clonotype was counted ten times or more. This chain uses TRBV7-6 with TRBJ1-5; 7 nucleotides match TRBD1. This CDR3 region has 19 residues. The V gene end was trimmed by 4 bases and the J gene end by 0 bases; junction bases not matched to a gene: 15. CDR1 and CDR2 from the germline V gene are SGHVS and FNYEAQ. CDR3 nucleotide sequence: TGTGCCAGCAGCTATTCGAGGGGGCCGGGGAAAAATAGCAATCAGCCCCAGCATTTT. This sequence encodes CASSYSRGPGKNSNQPQHF.

This clonotype has a count of ten or more. The chain links TRBV14 to TRBJ1-1; 7 bases agree with TRBD1. The CDR3 has 15 amino acids. Trimming at V came to 4 bases and at J to 3 bases, leaving 8 bases not matched to a gene. The germline gives CDR1 SGHDN, CDR2 FVKESK. CDR3 coding DNA: TGTGCCAGCAGCCTTGACAGGGTGGGGGACACTGAAGCTTTCTTT. Translated: CASSLDRVGDTEAFF.

This clonotype was seen at least ten times. The chain has TRBV4-1 and TRBJ2-1; TRBD2 agrees at 10 bases. There are 16 residues in the CDR3. Germline trimming cut 3 bases from V and 6 bases from J; bases unmatched to any gene: 8. In germline, CDR1 is MGHRA, CDR2 YSYEKL. CDR3 DNA sequence: TGCGCCAGCAGCCAGGCGCCGGGACTAGCGTTCAATGAGCAGTTCTTC. Protein: CASSQAPGLAFNEQFF.

The chain uses TRBV10-3 and TRBJ2-1; D not resolved. V gave up 6 bases and J gave up 5 bases, with 14 bases separating them. Per germline, CDR1 ENHRY and CDR2 SYGVKD. The CDR3 is made up of 14 amino acids. This CDR3 reads CAISGTIPNNEQFF. Written as DNA, the CDR3 is TGTGCCATCAGCGGTACCATCCCTAACAATGAGCAGTTCTTC.

Many counts were recorded for this clonotype. The CDR3 coding sequence is TGTGCCAGCAGCTTGAGTGAGGGGAGTTCCTACAATGAGCAGTTCTTC. This gives the protein CASSLSEGSSYNEQFF. The chain is built from TRBV5-5 and TRBJ2-1; possibly TRBD1 or TRBD2 for D (5 bases each). CDR3 length equals 16 residues. Trimming removed 1 base from V and 1 base from J, with 12 bases in between. Germline CDR1 reads SGHKS; CDR2 reads YYEKEE (reference sequence).

The sample holds many counts of this clonotype. The V and J genes are TRBV10-3 and TRBJ2-3, with 8 nucleotides matching TRBD1. The V and J ends lost 2 bases and 1 base, in that order; junction bases with no gene match: 5. Germline CDR1 ENHRY, CDR2 SYGVKD. There are 16 residues in the CDR3. The CDR3 DNA reads TGTGCCATCAGTGAGAGGACAGGGCTCCGCACAGATACGCAGTATTTT. This translates into CAISERTGLRTDTQYF.

This clonotype was counted many times. DNA of the CDR3: TGTGCCACCAGCAGAGATGGGACAGGGGGTCTTGAGCAGTTCTTC. Translated: CATSRDGTGGLEQFF. This chain uses TRBV15 with TRBJ2-1; 11 nucleotides match TRBD1. The V gene end was trimmed by 0 bases and the J gene end by 9 bases; junction bases not matched to a gene: 4. The CDR3 covers 15 residues. From germline, CDR1 is LNHNV and CDR2 YYDKDF (reference sequence).

This clonotype was seen many times. V and J are TRBV7-6 and TRBJ2-6; weak D call: TRBD1 (6 bases). The length of the CDR3 is 16 residues. V was trimmed by 5 bases and J by 2 bases, leaving 13 bases between them. From germline, CDR1 is SGHVS and CDR2 FNYEAQ. This CDR3 reads CASSLPRGAGANVLTF. CDR3 coding DNA: TGTGCCAGCAGCCTGCCCAGGGGCGCTGGGGCCAACGTCCTGACTTTC. The full variable domain, with the rest looked up from reference TRBV7-6 and TRBJ2-6, is GAGVSQSPRYKVTKRGQDVALRCDPISGHVSLYWYRQALGQGPEFLTYFNYEAQQDKSGLPNDRFSAERPEGSISTLTIQRTEQRDSAMYRCASSLPRGAGANVLTFGAGSRLTVL.

This clonotype came up many times. This rearrangement joins TRBV6-5 to TRBJ1-1; no clear D gene. The CDR3 has 14 amino acids. Trimming took off 1 base at V and 1 base at J, with 7 bases between the two ends. Germline V gives CDR1 MNHEY, CDR2 SVGAGI. In DNA form, the CDR3 reads TGTGCCAGCAGTTACTATGGCAGGAACACTGAAGCTTTCTTT. Amino acids: CASSYYGRNTEAFF.

Ten or more counts support this clonotype. V is TRBV25-1 and J is TRBJ1-2, with 9 nucleotides matching TRBD1. J lost 8 bases, V lost 3 bases, and 4 bases had no gene match. In germline, CDR1 is MGHDK, CDR2 SYGVNS. The CDR3 length is 13 residues. As DNA, the CDR3 is TGTGCCAGCAGTGACTACAGGGGGCTCGGCTACACCTTC. This gives the protein CASSDYRGLGYTF.

Many counts were recorded for this clonotype. The chain couples TRBV7-6 to TRBJ1-6; D is unclear. Trimming removed 1 base from V and 8 bases from J, with 9 bases in between. The CDR3 spans 14 residues. Germline V gives CDR1 SGHVS, CDR2 FNYEAQ. CDR3: CASSLEGNDSPLHF. In DNA, the CDR3 is TGTGCCAGCAGCTTAGAAGGGAATGATTCACCCCTCCACTTT.

This clonotype was seen ten or more times. The V and J genes are TRBV5-1 and TRBJ1-6, with D possibly matching TRBD1 (5 bases). This CDR3 comprises 14 residues. Germline CDR1 reads SGHRS; CDR2 reads YFSETQ. The V end lost 3 bases, the J end lost 6 bases, and 10 bases lay between the germline ends. The CDR3 reads CASSWLDINSPLHF. CDR3 coding DNA: TGCGCCAGCAGCTGGTTGGACATTAATTCACCCCTCCACTTT.

Ten or more counts support this clonotype. The rearrangement links TRBV24-1 to TRBJ2-2, with 9 bases lining up with TRBD1. The germline gives CDR1 KGHDR, CDR2 SFDVKD. V gave up 4 bases and J gave up 4 bases; unmatched junction bases: 6. The CDR3 runs 16 residues. CDR3 DNA: TGTGCCACCAGTGACCCCGGGACAGGGATCACCGGGGAGCTGTTTTTT. Its protein product is CATSDPGTGITGELFF.

This clonotype was recorded many times. The gene calls are TRBV5-1 and TRBJ2-7; TRBD2 might be the D (5 bases). V was pared by 1 base and J by 0 bases, with 14 bases between. Germline V CDR1 and CDR2: SGHRS, YFSETQ. The CDR3 spans 16 residues. The CDR3 spells CASSLSGLGSSYEQYF. In DNA form, the CDR3 reads TGCGCCAGCAGCTTGAGTGGACTTGGAAGCTCCTACGAGCAGTACTTC.

This clonotype has ten or more counts. V is TRBV20-1 and J is TRBJ2-7, with D maybe TRBD1 (5 bases). The V and J ends lost 0 bases and 5 bases respectively, with 17 bases between them. Germline V lookup: CDR1 DFQATT, CDR2 SNEGSKA (reference sequence). The length of the CDR3 is 15 residues. The CDR3 loop reads CSARDQGSLDHEQYF. CDR3 bases: TGCAGTGCTAGAGATCAGGGCTCCTTAGACCACGAGCAGTACTTC.

This clonotype came up many times. V and J are TRBV7-2 and TRBJ2-3; D is possibly TRBD1 or TRBD2 (7 bases each). Germline CDR1 and CDR2: SGHTA and FQGNSA. This CDR3 is built from 16 residues. Deletions cut 5 bases from V and 0 bases from J, with 15 bases between. CDR3 nucleotides: TGTGCCAGCAGCCAGGGGGGGGAGTTTAGCACAGATACGCAGTATTTT. Protein product: CASSQGGEFSTDTQYF.

The sample holds many counts of this clonotype. The CDR3 region is CSVGPPPGTPGGYTF. CDR3 in DNA: TGCAGCGTTGGACCACCCCCCGGGACGCCGGGGGGCTACACCTTC. The V call is TRBV29-1, the J call TRBJ1-2; D is perhaps TRBD1 (5 bases). Germline assignment: CDR1 SQVTM and CDR2 ANQGSEA. This CDR3 comprises 15 residues. Trimming stripped 4 bases from V and 8 bases from J, with 23 bases between.

This clonotype was seen repeatedly, ten times or more. The CDR3 bases are TGTGCCAGCAGCTCCGGGGACTTTGGGGGGCAGTATTTT. Protein: CASSSGDFGGQYF. V is TRBV5-4 and J is TRBJ2-3; D may be TRBD2 (6 bases). The CDR3 is 13 amino acids. CDR1 SGHNT and CDR2 YYREEE come from the germline V gene (reference sequence). Trimming stripped 3 bases from V and 11 bases from J, with 16 bases between.

This clonotype came up a few times. This chain joins TRBV19 and TRBJ2-2; TRBD1 aligns across 7 bases. Germline V gene data show CDR1 as LNHDA and CDR2 as SQIVND (reference sequence). This CDR3 spans 14 amino acids. J gave up 4 bases and V 6 bases, and 5 bases lay outside the gene matches. CDR3 loop: CASRRQGGTGELFF. The CDR3 DNA reads as TGTGCCAGTAGAAGACAGGGCGGCACCGGGGAGCTGTTTTTT.

This clonotype showed up many times. The chain uses TRBV5-1 and TRBJ2-7; possible D gene TRBD1, 5 bases. The CDR3 runs to 14 residues. Germline CDR1 reads SGHRS; CDR2 reads YFSETQ. With 0 bases removed from V and 3 bases from J, the gap between germline ends came to 10 bases. This CDR3 reads CASSLDWQGYEQYF. The CDR3 region has the DNA TGCGCCAGCAGCTTGGACTGGCAGGGCTACGAGCAGTACTTC.

In this sample, this clonotype turned up many times. V gene TRBV29-1 combines with J gene TRBJ2-2, with D unclear. The V end was cut by 6 bases, the J end by 8 bases, with 16 bases between. The CDR3 is 13 amino acids. From germline, CDR1 is SQVTM and CDR2 ANQGSEA. CDR3 DNA sequence: TGCAGCGTCATGACGGTCGCGGCGGGGGAGCTGTTTTTT. This codes for CSVMTVAAGELFF.

Many counts were recorded for this clonotype. The V gene is TRBV29-1, the J gene TRBJ2-5; D uncertain. CDR1 is SQVTM and CDR2 is ANQGSEA in the germline V gene. The CDR3 is made up of 14 amino acids. V was pared by 1 base and J by 5 bases, with 14 bases between. The CDR3 DNA reads TGCAGCGTTGAAGGGCCAGGCCTCAGGGAGACCCAGTACTTC. It codes for CSVEGPGLRETQYF. Full variable domain (rest looked up from reference TRBV29-1 and TRBJ2-5): SAVISQKPSRDICQRGTSLTIQCQVDSQVTMMFWYRQQPGQSLTLIATANQGSEATYESGFVIDKFPISRPNLTFSTLTVSNMSPEDSSIYLCSVEGPGLRETQYFGPGTRLLVL.